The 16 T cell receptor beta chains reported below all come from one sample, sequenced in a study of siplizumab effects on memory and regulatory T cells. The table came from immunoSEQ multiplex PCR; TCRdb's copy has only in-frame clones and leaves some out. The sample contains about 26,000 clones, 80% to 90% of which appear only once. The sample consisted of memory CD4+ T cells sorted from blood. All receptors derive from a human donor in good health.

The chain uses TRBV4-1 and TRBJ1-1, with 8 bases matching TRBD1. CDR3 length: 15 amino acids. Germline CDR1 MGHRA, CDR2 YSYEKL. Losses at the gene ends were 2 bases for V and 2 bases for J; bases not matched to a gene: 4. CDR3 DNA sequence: TGCGCCAGCAGCCAACTGGACAGGGTTAACACTGAAGCTTTCTTT. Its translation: CASSQLDRVNTEAFF.

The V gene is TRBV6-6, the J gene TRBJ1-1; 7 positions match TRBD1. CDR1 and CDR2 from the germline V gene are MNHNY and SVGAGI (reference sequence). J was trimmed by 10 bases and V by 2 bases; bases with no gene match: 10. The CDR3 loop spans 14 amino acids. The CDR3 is CASSYPDRAVGAFF. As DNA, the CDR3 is TGTGCCAGCAGTTACCCCGACAGGGCTGTTGGAGCTTTCTTT.

The CDR3 DNA reads TGTGCTAGTGGTTTGGTACGAACAGGGGGCGTTTTAGCCAAAAACATTCAGTACTTC. Translating gives CASGLVRTGGVLAKNIQYF. The chain joins TRBV12-5 to TRBJ2-4, with 9 bases lining up with TRBD1. V lost 0 bases to trimming and J lost 0 bases; unmatched junction nucleotides: 9. Germline V gives CDR1 LGHNT, CDR2 FRNRAP. The CDR3 sequence is 19 residues long.

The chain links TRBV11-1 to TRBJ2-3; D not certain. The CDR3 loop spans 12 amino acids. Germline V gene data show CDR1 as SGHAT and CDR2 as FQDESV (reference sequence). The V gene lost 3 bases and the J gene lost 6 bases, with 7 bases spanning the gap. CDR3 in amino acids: CASSFNEDTQYF. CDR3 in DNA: TGTGCCAGCAGCTTCAATGAGGATACGCAGTATTTT.

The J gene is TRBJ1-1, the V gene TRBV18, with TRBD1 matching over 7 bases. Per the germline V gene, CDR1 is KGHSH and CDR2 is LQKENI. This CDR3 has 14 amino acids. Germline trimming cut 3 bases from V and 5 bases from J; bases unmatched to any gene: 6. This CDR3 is CASSPRETGTEAFF. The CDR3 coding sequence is TGTGCCAGCTCACCTCGGGAGACAGGGACTGAAGCTTTCTTT. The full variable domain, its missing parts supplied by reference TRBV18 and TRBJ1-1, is NAGVMQNPRHLVRRRGQEARLRCSPMKGHSHVYWYRQLPEEGLKFMVYLQKENIIDESGMPKERFSAEFPKEGPSILRIQQVVRGDSAAYFCASSPRETGTEAFFGQGTRLTVV.

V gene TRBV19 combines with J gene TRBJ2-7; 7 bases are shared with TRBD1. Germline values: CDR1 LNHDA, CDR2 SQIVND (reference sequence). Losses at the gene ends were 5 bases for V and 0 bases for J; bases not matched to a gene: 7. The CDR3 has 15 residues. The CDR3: CASSVAGTVSYEQYF. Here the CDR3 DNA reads TGTGCCAGTAGTGTGGCCGGGACAGTCTCCTACGAGCAGTACTTC.

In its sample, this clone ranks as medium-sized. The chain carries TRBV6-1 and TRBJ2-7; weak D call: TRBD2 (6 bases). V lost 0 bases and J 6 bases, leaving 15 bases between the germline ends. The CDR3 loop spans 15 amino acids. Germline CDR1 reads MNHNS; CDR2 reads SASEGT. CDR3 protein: CASSEAGGRSREQYF. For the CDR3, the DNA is TGTGCCAGCAGTGAAGCTGGGGGGAGGTCTCGCGAGCAGTACTTC.

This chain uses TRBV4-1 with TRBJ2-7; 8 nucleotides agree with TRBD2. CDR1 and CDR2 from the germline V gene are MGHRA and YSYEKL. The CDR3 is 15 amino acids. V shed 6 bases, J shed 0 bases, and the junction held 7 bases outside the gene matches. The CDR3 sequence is CASRNMAGGSYEQYF. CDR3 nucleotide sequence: TGCGCCAGCAGAAACATGGCGGGAGGCTCCTACGAGCAGTACTTC.

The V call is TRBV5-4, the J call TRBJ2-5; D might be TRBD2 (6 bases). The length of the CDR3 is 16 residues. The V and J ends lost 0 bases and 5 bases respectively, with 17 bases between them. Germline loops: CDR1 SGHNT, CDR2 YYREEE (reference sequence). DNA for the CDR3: TGTGCCAGCAGCTTGGAGGGGCGGGCGGGATCGGAGACCCAGTACTTC. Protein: CASSLEGRAGSETQYF.

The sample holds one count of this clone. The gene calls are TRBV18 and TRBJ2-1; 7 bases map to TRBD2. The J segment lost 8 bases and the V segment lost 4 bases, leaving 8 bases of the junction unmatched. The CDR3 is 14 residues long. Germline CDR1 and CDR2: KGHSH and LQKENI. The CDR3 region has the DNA TGTGCCAGCTCACGTGGGGGGGAATCCCATGAGCAGTTCTTC. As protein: CASSRGGESHEQFF.

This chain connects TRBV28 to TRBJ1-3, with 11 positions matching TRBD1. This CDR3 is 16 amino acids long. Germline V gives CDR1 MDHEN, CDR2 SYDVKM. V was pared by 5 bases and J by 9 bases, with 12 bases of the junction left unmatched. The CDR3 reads CASSPHPGQGDSTIYF. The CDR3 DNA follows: TGTGCCAGCAGTCCTCATCCGGGACAGGGGGATAGCACCATATATTTT.

CDR3 sequence (DNA): TGTGCCACCAGCCCTCGGACGGGCAATGAGCAGTTCTTC. Protein sequence: CATSPRTGNEQFF. The gene calls are TRBV15 and TRBJ2-1, with D unresolved. Germline V gene sequence: CDR1 LNHNV, CDR2 YYDKDF (reference sequence). The CDR3 has 13 amino acids. Trimming took 5 bases from V and 6 from J, leaving 11 bases between them.

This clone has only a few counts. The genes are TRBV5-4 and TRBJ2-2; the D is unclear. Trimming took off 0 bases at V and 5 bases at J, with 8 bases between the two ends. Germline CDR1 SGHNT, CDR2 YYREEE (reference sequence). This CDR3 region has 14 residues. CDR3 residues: CASSLGQATGELFF. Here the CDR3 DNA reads TGTGCCAGCAGCTTGGGCCAGGCTACCGGGGAGCTGTTTTTT.

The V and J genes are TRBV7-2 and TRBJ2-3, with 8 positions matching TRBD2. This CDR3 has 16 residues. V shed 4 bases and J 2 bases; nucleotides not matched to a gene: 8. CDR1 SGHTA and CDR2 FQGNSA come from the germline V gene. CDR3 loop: CASSSPGTRITDTQYF. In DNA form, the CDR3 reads TGTGCCAGCAGCTCCCCCGGGACTAGGATCACAGATACGCAGTATTTT.

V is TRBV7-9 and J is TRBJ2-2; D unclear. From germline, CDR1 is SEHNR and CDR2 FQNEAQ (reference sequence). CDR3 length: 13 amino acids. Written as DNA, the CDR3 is TGTGCGATTCCGCGAAGGGAAGCCGGGGAGCTGTTTTTT. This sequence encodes CAIPRREAGELFF.

The CDR3 loop reads CAWSYQDYEQYF. CDR3 sequence (DNA): TGTGCCTGGAGTTACCAGGACTACGAGCAGTACTTC. The chain uses TRBV30 and TRBJ2-7; D not resolved. V lost 2 bases and J lost 3, with 8 bases in between. This CDR3 contains 12 residues. Germline V lookup: CDR1 GTSNPN, CDR2 SVGIG (reference sequence).